These T cell receptor beta chains were read from a single sample in a study of shared clonotypes between healthy human individuals. The method was immunoSEQ multiplex PCR; TCRdb's version includes in-frame clones alone and lacks a portion of them. The sample yields some 680,000 clones, 73% seen once. The sequencing input was memory CD4+ T cells sorted from blood. The receptors were gathered from a woman aged 30 to 39 in good health. CDR3s include the opening cysteine and the closing phenylalanine or tryptophan. A D gene is named only where the DNA matches it firmly. Size is omitted from some rows. Given values are once, few, many or a class for expanded clones.

d_call	v_call	cdr3_length	clone_size	j_call	cdr3_nt	cdr3_aa
NA	TRBV28	14	NA	TRBJ1-2	TGTGCCAGCAGCGTTCAGACAGCTAACTATGGCTACACCTTC	CASSVQTANYGYTF
NA	TRBV7-3	12	NA	TRBJ2-2	TGTGCCAGCAGCCCAAACACCGGGGAGCTGTTTTTT	CASSPNTGELFF
NA	TRBV2	14	NA	TRBJ1-3	TGTGCCAGCAGAAGGGACATCTCTGGAAACACCATATATTTT	CASRRDISGNTIYF
NA	TRBV28	13	NA	TRBJ2-5	TGTGCCAGCAGTTTGCCGAGGGGGGAGACCCAGTACTTC	CASSLPRGETQYF
TRBD1	TRBV18	14	NA	TRBJ2-3	TGTGCCAGCTCTCGGGACAGGGGCACAGATACGCAGTATTTT	CASSRDRGTDTQYF
TRBD1	TRBV10-1	12	NA	TRBJ1-5	TGCGCCAGCGGGACAGGGGATCAGCCCCAGCATTTT	CASGTGDQPQHF
TRBD2	TRBV5-1	15	NA	TRBJ2-1	TGCGCCAGCAGCTTGGTTGCGGGAGGGTCAGATGAGCAGTTCTTC	CASSLVAGGSDEQFF
NA	TRBV19	17	NA	TRBJ2-4	TGTGCCAGTAGTATTCCCTCGCGGGGTATAGCCAAAAACATTCAGTACTTC	CASSIPSRGIAKNIQYF
NA	TRBV5-5	15	NA	TRBJ1-4	TGTGCCAGCAGCTTGGGCGGGCTAGCTAATGAAAAACTGTTTTTT	CASSLGGLANEKLFF
NA	TRBV7-6	15	NA	TRBJ1-4	TGTGCCAGCAGCTTAGGACCTCCCGGGGGTGAAAAACTGTTTTTT	CASSLGPPGGEKLFF
NA	TRBV5-5	15	NA	TRBJ2-3	TGTGCCAGCAGCCTCGTTCGGGGATGGACAGATACGCAGTATTTT	CASSLVRGWTDTQYF
TRBD1	TRBV29-1	12	NA	TRBJ2-7	TGCAGCGTTGATGGACAGGGTGCCGAGCAGTACTTC	CSVDGQGAEQYF
NA	TRBV28	11	NA	TRBJ1-5	TGTGCCACAGGCAGGGATCAGCCCCAGCATTTT	CATGRDQPQHF
NA	TRBV6-4	12	NA	TRBJ2-2	TGTGCCAGCAGGGGAGCGGCCGGGGAGCTGTTTTTT	CASRGAAGELFF
TRBD2	TRBV5-1	17	NA	TRBJ2-3	TGCGCCAGCAGCCCCGGACTGACTAGCGGGGGCACAGATACGCAGTATTTT	CASSPGLTSGGTDTQYF
TRBD2	TRBV2	14	NA	TRBJ2-1	TGTGCCAGCCGAGGGACTAGCGGGAGCGGTGAGCAGTTCTTC	CASRGTSGSGEQFF
NA	TRBV19	15	NA	TRBJ1-2	TGTGCCAGTAGTAGAGAGACAGGTTCTAACTATGGCTACACCTTC	CASSRETGSNYGYTF
NA	TRBV5-4	13	once	TRBJ2-5	TGTGCCAGCAGCGTCCCAGAGGGCGAGACCCAGTACTTC	CASSVPEGETQYF
TRBD1	TRBV5-4	14	NA	TRBJ1-2	TGTGCCAGCAGACGGACAGGGCAGGACTATGGCTACACCTTC	CASRRTGQDYGYTF
TRBD2	TRBV10-3	15	few	TRBJ2-2	TGTGCCATCTCAGGAGCGGGAGAATTTACCGGGGAGCTGTTTTTT	CAISGAGEFTGELFF
NA	TRBV5-1	16	NA	TRBJ2-3	TGCGCCAGCAGCTTGGTCGTAGCGCTGGGGACAGATACGCAGTATTTT	CASSLVVALGTDTQYF
NA	TRBV29-1	12	NA	TRBJ1-2	TGCAGCGTTGAGGGAGGGGGTGGTGGCTACACCTTC	CSVEGGGGGYTF
NA	TRBV5-1	17	NA	TRBJ2-7	TGCGCCAGCAGCATGGGGGCGGGGAGGGCCGCGTCCTACGAGCAGTACTTC	CASSMGAGRAASYEQYF
NA	TRBV5-6	13	once	TRBJ1-5	TGTGCCAGCAGCTTACAAAGCAATCAGCCCCAGCATTTT	CASSLQSNQPQHF
NA	TRBV5-4	15	NA	TRBJ1-3	TGTGCCAGCAGCTTGGACGGAGGCTCTGGAAACACCATATATTTT	CASSLDGGSGNTIYF
TRBD2	TRBV7-8	17	NA	TRBJ2-6	TGTGCCAGCAGCCGTAGCGGGAGGTCTGCTGGGGCCAACGTCCTGACTTTC	CASSRSGRSAGANVLTF
TRBD1	TRBV6-1	14	NA	TRBJ2-3	TGTGCCACCACTGGACAGGGAGGCACAGATACGCAGTATTTT	CATTGQGGTDTQYF
NA	TRBV7-9	15	NA	TRBJ2-5	TGTGCCAGCAGCTTATCCCAGGGTGGACAAGAGACCCAGTACTTC	CASSLSQGGQETQYF
NA	TRBV2	13	NA	TRBJ2-7	TGTGCCAGCAGCCGCTACAGGGTTTACGAGCAGTACTTC	CASSRYRVYEQYF
NA	TRBV13	16	many	TRBJ2-3	TGTGCCAGCAGCTACCATCGGGGGAGGTTCACAGATACGCAGTATTTT	CASSYHRGRFTDTQYF
TRBD2	TRBV7-3	19	NA	TRBJ2-1	TGTGCCAGCAGCTTAAGAGGGACTAGCGGGGGAAAGGTCCACAATGAGCAGTTCTTC	CASSLRGTSGGKVHNEQFF
NA	TRBV29-1	14	NA	TRBJ1-2	TGCACCGAACTTGGCAGGGGAGTTAACTATGGCTACACCTTC	CTELGRGVNYGYTF
TRBD1	TRBV11-2	17	NA	TRBJ2-2	TGTGCCAGCAGCTCCCTAAAACGACAGGGGCCCACCGGGGAGCTGTTTTTT	CASSSLKRQGPTGELFF
NA	TRBV6-5	14	once	TRBJ2-3	TGTGCCAGCAGTTACTCAGGGGCCACAGATACGCAGTATTTT	CASSYSGATDTQYF
TRBD1	TRBV28	15	NA	TRBJ2-2	TGTGCCAGCAGCCCACAGGGGGTAGGGACCGGGGAGCTGTTTTTT	CASSPQGVGTGELFF
NA	TRBV28	12	NA	TRBJ1-5	TGTGCCAGCAGTTTAGGAGGACAGCCCCAGCATTTT	CASSLGGQPQHF
NA	TRBV5-1	15	NA	TRBJ2-3	TGCGCCAGCAGCTTGGCCTGGCAGGACGCAGATACGCAGTATTTT	CASSLAWQDADTQYF
TRBD1	TRBV7-2	14	NA	TRBJ1-4	TGTGCCAGCAGCCGGGGACAGCCGAATGAAAAACTGTTTTTT	CASSRGQPNEKLFF
NA	TRBV25-1	14	NA	TRBJ2-7	TGTGCCAGCAGTGAACTAGGGGCCCGCTACGAGCAGTACTTC	CASSELGARYEQYF
NA	TRBV6-1	13	NA	TRBJ2-3	TGTGCCAGCAGTTCGTCTAGCACAGATACGCAGTATTTT	CASSSSSTDTQYF
NA	TRBV18	12	few	TRBJ2-1	TGTGCCAGCTCACAGGTACCCAATGAGCAGTTCTTC	CASSQVPNEQFF